The 21 T cell receptor beta chains listed next were all sequenced from one sample in a study of T cell responses to AZD1222 COVID-19 vaccine. This table comes from immunoSEQ multiplex PCR, and its TCRdb copy is limited to in-frame clones, with some not included. This sample has roughly 100,000 clones, with 80% to 90% found just once. The specimen was peripheral blood, collected on day 0 of AZD1222 vaccination. The receptors originated from an adult in good health.

The J gene is TRBJ2-1, the V gene TRBV18, with 13 bases identical to TRBD2. This CDR3 region has 17 residues. The germline V gene has CDR1 KGHSH and CDR2 LQKENI. Trimming removed 0 bases from V and 10 bases from J; junction bases left unmatched: 9. Here the CDR3 DNA reads TGTGCCAGCTCACCACCGACTAGCGGGGGGATTTTTGACGAGCAGTTCTTC. Its protein product is CASSPPTSGGIFDEQFF.

The chain couples TRBV3-1 (or the pseudogene TRBV3-2) to TRBJ2-1; perhaps TRBD2 as D (5 bases). Germline assignment: CDR1 LGHDT and CDR2 YNNKEL (reference sequence). The CDR3 loop spans 15 amino acids. The germline V and J ends were trimmed by 2 bases and 11 bases, with 19 bases remaining between them. The CDR3 spells CASSQFLGGLAKQFF. The CDR3 region has the DNA TGTGCCAGCAGCCAATTTCTTGGCGGACTGGCAAAGCAGTTCTTC.

This clone occurred many times. The chain has TRBV27 and TRBJ2-3; 7 bases line up with TRBD1. V trimming: 2 bases; J trimming: 5 bases; junction bases outside the gene matches: 10. This CDR3 has 16 residues. Looked up from germline, CDR1 is MNHEY and CDR2 is SMNVEV (reference sequence). The CDR3 sequence is CASSLLRTGGGDTQYF. Written as DNA, the CDR3 is TGTGCCAGCAGTTTACTTCGGACAGGTGGGGGAGATACGCAGTATTTT.

The chain uses TRBV18 and TRBJ1-2; D unclear. This CDR3 is built from 13 residues. CDR1 KGHSH and CDR2 LQKENI come from the germline V gene. The V end lost 2 bases, the J end lost 1 base, and 5 bases lay between the germline ends. This chain's CDR3 is CASSPVDNYGYTF. CDR3 nucleotides: TGTGCCAGCTCACCAGTTGATAACTATGGCTACACCTTC.

This chain joins TRBV6-5 and TRBJ1-5; D is unresolved. Trimming left V 8 bases short and J 6 bases short, with 5 bases between. Germline CDR1 and CDR2: MNHEY and SVGAGI. This CDR3 comprises 10 residues. The chain's CDR3 is CASEVQPQHF. The CDR3 DNA follows: TGTGCCAGCGAAGTTCAGCCCCAGCATTTT.

The rearrangement uses TRBV2 and TRBJ1-5; possibly TRBD1 for D (5 bases). V shed 2 bases and J shed 2 bases, with 10 bases lying between them. Germline V CDR1 and CDR2: SNHLY, FYNNEI. The CDR3 sequence is 15 residues long. The CDR3 DNA is TGTGCCAGCAGTGAATCCAGGGCCGGCAATCAGCCCCAGCATTTT. Its protein is CASSESRAGNQPQHF. The full variable domain, its missing parts supplied by reference TRBV2 and TRBJ1-5, is EPEVTQTPSHQVTQMGQEVILRCVPISNHLYFYWYRQILGQKVEFLVSFYNNEISEKSEIFDDQFSVERPDGSNFTLKIRSTKLEDSAMYFCASSESRAGNQPQHFGDGTRLSIL.

The gene calls are TRBV6-2 or TRBV6-3 and TRBJ2-1, with TRBD2 matching 7 bases. CDR3 size: 16 residues. Trimming cost V 2 bases and J 8 bases; bases outside gene matches: 12. The germline V gene has CDR1 MNHEY and CDR2 SVGEGT. CDR3 in amino acids: CASSYPGLGPQHEQFF. Here the CDR3 DNA reads TGTGCCAGCAGTTACCCCGGACTAGGGCCGCAGCATGAGCAGTTCTTC.

The J gene is TRBJ1-1, the V gene TRBV14; no reliable D call. The CDR3 runs 13 residues. Trimming took off 4 bases at V and 1 base at J, with 7 bases between the two ends. Looked up from germline, CDR1 is SGHDN and CDR2 is FVKESK. The CDR3 nucleotides are TGTGCCAGCAGCCGTTCAGGGAACACTGAAGCTTTCTTT. It is translated as CASSRSGNTEAFF. Combining the CDR3 with reference TRBV14 and TRBJ1-1 gives the whole variable domain EAGVTQFPSHSVIEKGQTVTLRCDPISGHDNLYWYRRVMGKEIKFLLHFVKESKQDESGMPNNRFLAERTGGTYSTLKVQPAELEDSGVYFCASSRSGNTEAFFGQGTRLTVV.

The CDR3: CASSSERGYEQYF. The CDR3 DNA reads TGTGCCAGCAGCTCCGAGCGGGGCTACGAGCAGTACTTC. This rearrangement joins TRBV7-2 to TRBJ2-7; 7 positions match TRBD2. Germline-derived CDR1 and CDR2 are SGHTA and FQGNSA. J was trimmed by 3 bases and V by 4 bases; bases with no gene match: 3. This CDR3 has 13 residues.

This clone has just a few counts. The V call is TRBV28, the J call TRBJ1-2; the D is unclear. This CDR3 has 10 residues. CDR1 and CDR2 (germline): MDHEN, SYDVKM. With 6 bases removed from V and 4 bases from J, the gap between germline ends came to 3 bases. The DNA of the CDR3 is TGTGCCAGCAGCTCCTATGGCTACACCTTC. It is translated as CASSSYGYTF.

The chain employs TRBV6-2 or TRBV6-3 and TRBJ1-4; no clear D. V shed 6 bases and J shed 2 bases, with 10 bases lying between them. Germline V gene lookup returns CDR1 MNHEY and CDR2 SVGEGT. The CDR3 consists of 14 residues. CDR3 loop: CASSSGSTNEKLFF. Here the CDR3 DNA reads TGTGCCAGCAGCTCCGGGAGCACTAATGAAAAACTGTTTTTT.

The genes are TRBV5-4 and TRBJ1-5; D not certain. V lost 4 bases and J lost 0, with 5 bases in between. The CDR3 contains 13 residues. CDR1 is SGHNT, CDR2 YYREEE, per germline (reference sequence). The CDR3 region has the DNA TGTGCCAGCAGCATGGATAGCAATCAGCCCCAGCATTTT. The encoded protein is CASSMDSNQPQHF.

The V call is TRBV7-9, the J call TRBJ1-1; D may be TRBD1 (5 bases). Germline CDR1 reads SEHNR; CDR2 reads FQNEAQ (reference sequence). The V end was cut by 4 bases, the J end by 2 bases, with 8 bases between. This CDR3 has 13 amino acids. The CDR3: CASSSRDNTEAFF. The CDR3 DNA follows: TGTGCCAGCAGCTCCAGGGACAACACTGAAGCTTTCTTT.

The chain couples TRBV27 to TRBJ2-3, with D possibly being TRBD2 (5 bases). The germline gives CDR1 MNHEY, CDR2 SMNVEV (reference sequence). Trimming took 1 base from V and 2 from J, leaving 13 bases between them. The CDR3 covers 16 residues. The DNA for the CDR3 is TGTGCCAGCAGTTTATTGGGAGCTTCTCCCACAGATACGCAGTATTTT. It specifies CASSLLGASPTDTQYF.

The V gene is TRBV7-9, the J gene TRBJ1-5, with D perhaps matching TRBD1 (5 bases). Trimming pared 0 bases from V and 3 bases from J, leaving 12 bases between. This CDR3 is 16 amino acids long. CDR1 is SEHNR and CDR2 is FQNEAQ in the germline V gene (reference sequence). CDR3 bases: TGTGCCAGCAGCTTAGCGCTCGGGACCCCCAATCAGCCCCAGCATTTT. Encoded protein: CASSLALGTPNQPQHF.

The table lists this clone with a count of one. This chain links TRBV10-3 with TRBJ2-1, with TRBD2 identical over 7 bases. The germline V gene has CDR1 ENHRY and CDR2 SYGVKD. V dropped 0 bases and J dropped 6; count of bases not matched to a gene: 5. This CDR3 is built from 15 residues. The CDR3 here is CAISESGGGPNEQFF. Written as DNA, the CDR3 is TGTGCCATCAGTGAGTCTGGCGGGGGTCCCAATGAGCAGTTCTTC.

The chain is built from TRBV7-3 and TRBJ2-5; 10 nucleotides match TRBD2. J gave up 4 bases and V 1 base, and 12 bases lay outside the gene matches. The CDR3 totals 18 residues. Germline CDR1 reads SGHTA; CDR2 reads FQGTGA. The CDR3 DNA reads as TGTGCCAGCAGCTTAAGCGGTTCGGTAGCGGGGGGTGGAGAGACCCAGTACTTC. It encodes CASSLSGSVAGGGETQYF.

V gene TRBV10-2 combines with J gene TRBJ2-1, with D uncertain. The ends were cut back, 5 bases at V and 4 bases at J, with 6 bases in the middle. This CDR3 has 12 amino acids. Germline V CDR1 and CDR2: WSHSY, SAAADI. CDR3 DNA sequence: TGCGCCAGCAGTCCCCAGTACAATGAGCAGTTCTTC. This encodes CASSPQYNEQFF.

This clone has just a few counts. V gene TRBV9 combines with J gene TRBJ1-5; D remains ambiguous. Germline-derived CDR1 and CDR2 are SGDLS and YYNGEE. V was shortened by 0 bases and J by 7 bases, with 14 bases between the two germline ends. The CDR3 sequence is 15 residues long. The CDR3 here is CASSVAPDPRQPQHF. In DNA, the CDR3 is TGTGCCAGCAGCGTAGCCCCTGACCCTCGGCAGCCCCAGCATTTT.

The rearrangement joins TRBV4-3 to TRBJ2-2, with D maybe TRBD1 (5 bases). The V and J ends lost 0 bases and 10 bases respectively, with 12 bases between them. This CDR3 is built from 14 residues. Per the germline V gene, CDR1 is LGHNA and CDR2 is YSLEER. CDR3 loop: CASSQDPQGEELFF. In DNA form, the CDR3 reads TGCGCCAGCAGCCAAGACCCTCAGGGCGAGGAGCTGTTTTTT.

The chain couples TRBV6-5 to TRBJ2-7, with TRBD2 matching over 11 bases. Germline V gene data show CDR1 as MNHEY and CDR2 as SVGAGI. The CDR3 loop spans 13 amino acids. Unmatched junction bases numbered 3, after V lost 8 bases and J lost 3 bases. The CDR3 bases are TGTGCCAGCCGACTAGCGGGGAACTACGAGCAGTACTTC. This translates into CASRLAGNYEQYF.